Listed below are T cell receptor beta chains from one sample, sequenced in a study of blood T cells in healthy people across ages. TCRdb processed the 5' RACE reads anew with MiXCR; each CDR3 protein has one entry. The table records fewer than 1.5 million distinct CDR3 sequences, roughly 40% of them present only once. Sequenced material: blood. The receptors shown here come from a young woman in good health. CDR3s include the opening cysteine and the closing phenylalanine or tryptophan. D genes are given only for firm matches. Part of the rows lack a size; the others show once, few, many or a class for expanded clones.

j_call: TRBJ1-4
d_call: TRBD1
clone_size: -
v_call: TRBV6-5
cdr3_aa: CAGSYPSWDTGAPEKLFF
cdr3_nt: TGTGCCGGCAGTTACCCGAGTTGGGACACAGGGGCTCCGGAAAAACTGTTTTTT

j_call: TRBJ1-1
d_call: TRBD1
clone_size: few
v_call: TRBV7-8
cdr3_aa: CASSLGGTGRNTEAFF
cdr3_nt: TGTGCCAGCAGCTTAGGGGGGACAGGTCGGAACACTGAAGCTTTCTTT

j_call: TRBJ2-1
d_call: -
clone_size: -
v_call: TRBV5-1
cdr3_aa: CASSLDGQSSYNEQFF
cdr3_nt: TGCGCCAGCAGCTTGGACGGCCAGAGCTCCTACAATGAGCAGTTCTTC

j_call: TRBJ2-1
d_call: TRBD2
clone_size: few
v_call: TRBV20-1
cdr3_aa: CSARSLAGAVRNEQFF
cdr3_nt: TGCAGTGCTAGATCCCTAGCGGGAGCGGTGAGGAATGAGCAGTTCTTC

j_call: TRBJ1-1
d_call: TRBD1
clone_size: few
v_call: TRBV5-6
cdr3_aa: CASSLEVRDRINTEAFF
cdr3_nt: TGTGCCAGCAGCTTGGAAGTACGGGACAGGATAAACACTGAAGCTTTCTTT

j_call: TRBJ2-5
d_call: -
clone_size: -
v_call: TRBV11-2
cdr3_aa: CASSLGTGRLNEQYF
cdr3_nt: TGTGCCAGCAGCTTAGGCACAGGGCGCTTAAATGAGCAGTACTTC

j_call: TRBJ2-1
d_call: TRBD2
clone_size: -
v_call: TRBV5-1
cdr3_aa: CASSSRGGAYNEQFF
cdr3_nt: TGCGCCAGCAGCTCCCGGGGGGGAGCCTACAATGAGCAGTTCTTC

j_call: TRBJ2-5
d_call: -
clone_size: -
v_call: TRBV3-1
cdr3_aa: CASSRDSIQETQYF
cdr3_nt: TGTGCCAGCAGCCGCGACAGTATCCAAGAGACCCAGTACTTC

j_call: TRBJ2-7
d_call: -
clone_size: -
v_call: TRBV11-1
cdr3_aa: CASSRWGHDEQYF
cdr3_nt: TGTGCCAGCAGCAGATGGGGACACGACGAGCAGTACTTC

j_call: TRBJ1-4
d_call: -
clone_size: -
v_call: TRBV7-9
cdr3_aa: CASPGEGEDEKLFF
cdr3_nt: TGTGCCAGCCCGGGTGAGGGGGAAGATGAAAAACTGTTTTTT

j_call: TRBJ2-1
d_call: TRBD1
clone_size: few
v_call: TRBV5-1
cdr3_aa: CASSVGQTVSNEQFF
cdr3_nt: TGCGCCAGCAGCGTGGGACAGACTGTAAGTAATGAGCAGTTCTTC

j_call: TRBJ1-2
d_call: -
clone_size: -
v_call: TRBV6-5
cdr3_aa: CASSYGSQMFYGYTF
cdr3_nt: TGTGCCAGCAGTTACGGCTCACAGATGTTCTATGGCTACACCTTC

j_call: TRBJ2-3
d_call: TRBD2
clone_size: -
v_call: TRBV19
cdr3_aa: CASSRASGDPSGTQYF
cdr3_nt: TGTGCCAGTAGTAGGGCTAGCGGGGACCCGTCGGGTACGCAGTATTTT

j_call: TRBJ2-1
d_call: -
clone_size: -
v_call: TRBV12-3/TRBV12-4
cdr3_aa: CASSFLGSGTTGQFF
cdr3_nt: TGTGCCAGCAGTTTTTTAGGGTCGGGGACCACGGGGCAGTTCTTC

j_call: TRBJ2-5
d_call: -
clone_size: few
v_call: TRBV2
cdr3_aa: CASRGQGLYQETQYF
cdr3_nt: TGTGCCAGCAGGGGTCAGGGGCTGTACCAAGAGACCCAGTACTTC

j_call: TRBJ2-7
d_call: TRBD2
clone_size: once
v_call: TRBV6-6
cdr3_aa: CASSYSGTSGSNGQYF
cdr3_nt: TGTGCCAGCAGTTATTCCGGGACTAGCGGGAGCAATGGGCAGTACTTC

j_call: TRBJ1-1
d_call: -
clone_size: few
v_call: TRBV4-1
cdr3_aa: CASSQERRYTEAFF
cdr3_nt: TGCGCCAGCAGCCAAGAGAGGAGGTACACTGAAGCTTTCTTT

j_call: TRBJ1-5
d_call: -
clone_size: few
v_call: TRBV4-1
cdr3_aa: CASSQAPQLSNQPQHF
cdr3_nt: TGCGCCAGCAGCCAGGCCCCACAGCTTAGCAATCAGCCCCAGCATTTT

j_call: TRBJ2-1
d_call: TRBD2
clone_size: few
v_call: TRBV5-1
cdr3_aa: CASSLATSGRDNEQFF
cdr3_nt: TGCGCCAGCAGCTTGGCGACTAGCGGGAGGGACAATGAGCAGTTCTTC

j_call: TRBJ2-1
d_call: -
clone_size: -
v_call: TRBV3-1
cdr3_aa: CASSQLGGSPNEQFF
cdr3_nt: TGTGCCAGCAGCCAACTAGGTGGCTCGCCCAATGAGCAGTTCTTC

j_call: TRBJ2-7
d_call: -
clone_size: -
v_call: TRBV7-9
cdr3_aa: CASSFGQPSYEQYF
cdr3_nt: TGTGCCAGCAGCTTCGGACAGCCCTCCTACGAGCAGTACTTC

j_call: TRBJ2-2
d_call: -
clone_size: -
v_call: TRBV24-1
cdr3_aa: CATSDLTLGTGELFF
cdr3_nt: TGTGCCACCAGTGATTTGACATTGGGGACCGGGGAGCTGTTTTTT

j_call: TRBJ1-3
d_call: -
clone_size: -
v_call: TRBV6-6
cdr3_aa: CASSYKPNRGNTIYF
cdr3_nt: TGTGCCAGCAGTTACAAGCCCAACCGGGGAAACACCATATATTTT

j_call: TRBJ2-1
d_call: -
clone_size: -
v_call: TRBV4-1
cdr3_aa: CASSHAVGGAYNEQFF
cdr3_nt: TGCGCCAGCAGCCACGCCGTGGGTGGGGCCTACAATGAGCAGTTCTTC

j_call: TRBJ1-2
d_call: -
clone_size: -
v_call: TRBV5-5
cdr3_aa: CASKPGPGVGSQPNYGYTF
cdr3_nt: TGTGCCAGCAAACCGGGCCCCGGAGTTGGGTCTCAACCTAACTATGGCTACACCTTC

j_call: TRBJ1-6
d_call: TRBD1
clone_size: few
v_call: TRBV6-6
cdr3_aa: CASRWDSYSYNSPLHF
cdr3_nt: TGTGCCAGCAGATGGGACAGTTACTCCTATAATTCACCCCTCCACTTT

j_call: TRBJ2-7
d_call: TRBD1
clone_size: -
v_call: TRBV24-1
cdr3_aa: CATSDSGQASYEQYF
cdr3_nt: TGTGCCACCAGTGATTCGGGACAGGCCTCCTACGAGCAGTACTTC

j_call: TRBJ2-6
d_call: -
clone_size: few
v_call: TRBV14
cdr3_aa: CASSLLVSGANVLTF
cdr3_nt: TGTGCCAGCAGCCTCCTGGTCTCTGGGGCCAACGTCCTGACTTTC

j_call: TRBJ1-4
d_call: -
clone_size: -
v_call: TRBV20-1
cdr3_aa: CSASLGADEKLFF
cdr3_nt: TGCAGTGCTAGCTTGGGGGCGGATGAAAAACTGTTTTTT

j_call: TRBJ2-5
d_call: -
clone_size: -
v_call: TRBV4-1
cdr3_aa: CASSQDSWETQYF
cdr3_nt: TGCGCCAGCAGCCAAGATTCGTGGGAGACCCAGTACTTC

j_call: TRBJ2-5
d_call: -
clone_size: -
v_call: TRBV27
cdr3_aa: CASSLTYGGLQYF
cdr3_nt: TGTGCCAGCAGTTTAACCTACGGGGGGCTGCAGTACTTC

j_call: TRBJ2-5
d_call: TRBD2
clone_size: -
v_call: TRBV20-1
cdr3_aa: CSARGPAGGQETQYF
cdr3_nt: TGCAGTGCTAGAGGCCCAGCGGGGGGACAAGAGACCCAGTACTTC

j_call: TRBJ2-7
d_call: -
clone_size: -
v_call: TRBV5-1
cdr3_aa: CASSLGVAEHNEQYF
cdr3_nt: TGCGCCAGCAGCTTGGGGGTGGCAGAACACAATGAGCAGTACTTC

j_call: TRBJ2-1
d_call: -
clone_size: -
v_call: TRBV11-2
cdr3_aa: CASSLEKPGNEQFF
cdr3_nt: TGTGCCAGCAGCTTAGAGAAGCCGGGCAATGAGCAGTTCTTC

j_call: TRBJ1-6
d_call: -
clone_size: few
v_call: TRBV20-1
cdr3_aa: CSASAASSYNSPLHF
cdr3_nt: TGCAGTGCTAGCGCCGCTAGCTCCTATAATTCACCCCTCCACTTT

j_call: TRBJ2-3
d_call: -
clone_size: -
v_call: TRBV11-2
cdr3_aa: CASSLDLGGAGTDTQYF
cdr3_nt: TGTGCCAGCAGCTTAGATCTAGGGGGGGCTGGCACAGATACGCAGTATTTT

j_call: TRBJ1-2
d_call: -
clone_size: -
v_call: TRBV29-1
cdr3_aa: CSVRDMAGYGYTF
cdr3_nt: TGCAGCGTTCGGGACATGGCGGGCTATGGCTACACCTTC

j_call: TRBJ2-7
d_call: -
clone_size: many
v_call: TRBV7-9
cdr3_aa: CASSLMGPGASKQYF
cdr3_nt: TGTGCCAGCAGCCTAATGGGACCGGGCGCGTCGAAGCAGTACTTC

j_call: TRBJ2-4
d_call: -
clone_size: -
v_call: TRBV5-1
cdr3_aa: CASSLARGDLAKNIQYF
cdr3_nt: TGCGCCAGCAGCTTGGCCAGGGGGGATTTAGCCAAAAACATTCAGTACTTC

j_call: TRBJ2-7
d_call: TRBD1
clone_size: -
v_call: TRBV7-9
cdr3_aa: CASSSWTGDYNEQYF
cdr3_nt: TGTGCCAGCAGCTCTTGGACAGGGGACTACAATGAGCAGTACTTC

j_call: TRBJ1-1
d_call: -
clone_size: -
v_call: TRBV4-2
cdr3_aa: CASSQPRLNTEAFF
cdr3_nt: TGTGCCAGCAGCCAACCCAGGCTAAACACTGAAGCTTTCTTT

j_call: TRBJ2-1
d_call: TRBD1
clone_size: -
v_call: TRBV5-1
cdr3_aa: CASSLDPPGTGGVEQFF
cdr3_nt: TGCGCCAGCAGCTTGGACCCCCCCGGGACAGGGGGCGTTGAGCAGTTCTTC

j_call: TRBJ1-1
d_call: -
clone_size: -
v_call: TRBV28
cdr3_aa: CASSLSGVVYTEAFF
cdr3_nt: TGTGCCAGCAGTTTATCCGGGGTAGTGTACACTGAAGCTTTCTTT

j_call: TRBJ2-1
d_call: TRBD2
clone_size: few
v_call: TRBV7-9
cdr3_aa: CASSLLLAGGNEQFF
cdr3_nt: TGTGCCAGCAGCTTACTACTAGCGGGAGGCAATGAGCAGTTCTTC

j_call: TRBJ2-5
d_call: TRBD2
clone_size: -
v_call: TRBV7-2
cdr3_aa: CASSFGFSGGHEQYF
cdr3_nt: TGTGCCAGCAGCTTCGGCTTTAGCGGGGGCCATGAGCAGTACTTC

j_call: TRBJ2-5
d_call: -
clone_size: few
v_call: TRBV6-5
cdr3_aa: CASRRAGQPKETQYF
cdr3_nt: TGTGCCAGTCGTCGGGCCGGACAACCCAAAGAGACCCAGTACTTC

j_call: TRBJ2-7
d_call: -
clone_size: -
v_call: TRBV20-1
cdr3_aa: CSARGASRGELSNEQYF
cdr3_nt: TGCAGTGCTAGAGGGGCTAGTCGTGGGGAGCTTTCGAACGAGCAGTACTTC

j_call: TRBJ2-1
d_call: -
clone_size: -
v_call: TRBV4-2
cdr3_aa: CASSPIAASSYNEQFF
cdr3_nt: TGTGCCAGCAGCCCGATAGCGGCCTCGTCCTACAATGAGCAGTTCTTC

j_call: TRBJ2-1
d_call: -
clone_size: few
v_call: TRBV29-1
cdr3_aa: CSGREAVGGDNEQFF
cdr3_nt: TGCAGCGGAAGGGAGGCCGTCGGGGGAGACAATGAGCAGTTCTTC

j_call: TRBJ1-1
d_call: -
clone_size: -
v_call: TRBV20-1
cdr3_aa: CSARVAGEGTEAFF
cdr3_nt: TGCAGTGCTAGAGTAGCAGGGGAGGGCACTGAAGCTTTCTTT

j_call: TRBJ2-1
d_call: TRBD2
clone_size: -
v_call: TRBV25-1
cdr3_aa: CASSSLAGGPLVEQFF
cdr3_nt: TGTGCCAGCAGCTCACTAGCGGGGGGACCCCTAGTAGAGCAGTTCTTC

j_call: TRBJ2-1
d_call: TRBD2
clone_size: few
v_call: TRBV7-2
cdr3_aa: CASSRTLAGGIYNEQFF
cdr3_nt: TGTGCCAGCAGCCGAACTCTAGCGGGAGGGATCTACAATGAGCAGTTCTTC

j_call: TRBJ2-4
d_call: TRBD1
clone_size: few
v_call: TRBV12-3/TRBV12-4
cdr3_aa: CASRPTGQQNIQYF
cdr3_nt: TGTGCCAGCAGACCCACGGGACAGCAAAACATTCAGTACTTC